This T cell receptor beta chain was documented in a study of blood T cell repertoires in COVID-19. Study-wide background: Acute-phase and convalescent COVID-19 samples originated in the United States, Italy and Spain. Nucleic acid was either cDNA or gDNA, and it came from T cells, B-cell-depleted T cells, or PBMCs.

Original methodology: Amplification of reference gene primers provided the estimated nucleated cell counts. Clones were sequenced by immunoSEQ multiplex PCR, and TCRdb holds only the in-frame ones, with some missing. The V and J calls and clone size are taken from that table; D and trimming were inferred from the DNA. The sample contains some 130,000 clones, roughly 88% of which appear only once. Trimming at V came to 5 bases and at J to 3 bases, leaving 8 bases not matched to a gene. Germline loops: CDR1 SGDLS, CDR2 YYNGEE. The CDR3 contains 15 residues. This receptor was taken from a man between 50 and 59 years old with acute or convalescent COVID-19. The sequenced sample was peripheral blood. The chain carries TRBV9 and TRBJ2-3, with 8 bases identical to TRBD2. The CDR3: CASSMVAGPTDTQYF. CDR3 DNA sequence: TGTGCCAGCAGTATGGTAGCGGGGCCGACAGATACGCAGTATTTT.